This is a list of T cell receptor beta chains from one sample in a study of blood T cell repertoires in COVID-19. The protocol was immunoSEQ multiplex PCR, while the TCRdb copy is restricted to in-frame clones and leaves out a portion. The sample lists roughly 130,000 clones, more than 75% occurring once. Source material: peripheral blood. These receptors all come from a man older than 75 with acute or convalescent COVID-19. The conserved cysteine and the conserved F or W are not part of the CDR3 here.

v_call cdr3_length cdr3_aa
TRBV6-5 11 ASTRDRVQGYT
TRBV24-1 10 ATSDTGYEQY
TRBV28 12 ASTPPGQGYGYT
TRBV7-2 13 ASTPGRGNIYGYT
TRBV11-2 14 ASSLGLAVGTDTQY
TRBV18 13 ASSPAMGTEHGYT
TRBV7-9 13 ASSLATIIGDGYT
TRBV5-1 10 ASSSRSDTQY
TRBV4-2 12 ASSQSRDRDEAF
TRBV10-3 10 ASGQGEYGYT
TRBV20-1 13 SASPPTGHRTEAF
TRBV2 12 ASSDKSSYNEQF
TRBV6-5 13 ASSYMRQGPYEQY
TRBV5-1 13 ASSSQRGLVTEAF
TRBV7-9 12 ASSPPTVPYGYT
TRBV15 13 ATSRDLGGNGELF
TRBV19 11 ASTTEQGTEAF
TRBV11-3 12 ASSLGTENTEAF
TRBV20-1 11 SASDGRAYEQY
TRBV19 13 ASSIGRTGESPLH
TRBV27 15 ASSLFYVGGPQETQY
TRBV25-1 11 ASSEAGIPEAF
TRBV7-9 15 ASSSTLGQGIEETQY
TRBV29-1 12 SVIGRGTTDTQY
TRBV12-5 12 ASGVTGTNYGYT
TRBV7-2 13 ASSLSLGRVSPLH
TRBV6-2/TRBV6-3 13 ASSYGARSSYEQY
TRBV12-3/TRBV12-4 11 ASQGVENSPLH
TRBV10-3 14 AISESGDRGNYGYT
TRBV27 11 ASSFWGQGEAF
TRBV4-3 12 ASSQGLGRETQY
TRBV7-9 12 ASSSGTVNTEAF
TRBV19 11 ASSETAGNTIY
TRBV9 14 ASSVGGPPGTNEQF
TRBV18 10 ASSSSRETQY
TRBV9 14 ASSAQTGLAKNIQY
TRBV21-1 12 ASRGDRGDYGYT
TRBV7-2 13 ASSPSGQSGNTIY
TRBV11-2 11 ASSLALLDRGF
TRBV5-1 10 ASSLAQETQY
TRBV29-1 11 SVSGGYYNEQF
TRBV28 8 ASSGSGQF
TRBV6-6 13 ASSPTSVNTGELF
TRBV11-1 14 ASSPFAGGNTGELF
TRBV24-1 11 ATSDQGTDTQY
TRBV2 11 ASSVDRVYGYT